Listed below are T cell receptor beta chains from one sample, sequenced in a study of blood T cell repertoires in COVID-19. Sequencing was performed with immunoSEQ multiplex PCR; in TCRdb, only in-frame clones are kept and a portion is missing. This repertoire shows about 59,000 clones, around 70% found once; its top ten account for 18%. Sequenced input: peripheral blood. The receptors come from a woman between 50 and 59 years old with active or convalescent COVID-19. CDR3s include the opening cysteine and the closing phenylalanine or tryptophan. Each record gives: V gene, clone size, D gene, J gene, CDR3 DNA, CDR3 protein. D genes are given only for firm matches. Not all rows give a size; the values are once, few, many and, for expanded clones, a class.

V: TRBV2
size: -
D: -
J: TRBJ1-6
DNA: TGTGCCAGCGGACGACAGTTTCGTAATTCACCCCTCCACTTT
CDR3: CASGRQFRNSPLHF

V: TRBV18
size: -
D: -
J: TRBJ2-5
DNA: TGTGCCAGCTCACCACCGAGCAGGGACACGGGGACCCAGTACTTC
CDR3: CASSPPSRDTGTQYF

V: TRBV6-1
size: -
D: -
J: TRBJ2-5
DNA: TGTGCCAGCAGGACCGGGACTCTACAAGAGACCCAGTACTTC
CDR3: CASRTGTLQETQYF

V: TRBV20-1
size: -
D: TRBD1
J: TRBJ2-3
DNA: TGCAGTGCTAGTTCCTCAGGGGGCGAAGATACGCAGTATTTT
CDR3: CSASSSGGEDTQYF

V: TRBV29-1
size: -
D: -
J: TRBJ2-2
DNA: TGCAGCGTTGCAGGGACGAACACCGGGGAGCTGTTTTTT
CDR3: CSVAGTNTGELFF

V: TRBV28
size: -
D: TRBD2
J: TRBJ2-1
DNA: TGTGCCAGCAGTTTCTCCGGGCTAGCGGGGAATGAGCAGTTCTTC
CDR3: CASSFSGLAGNEQFF

V: TRBV18
size: -
D: -
J: TRBJ2-7
DNA: TGTGCCAGCTCAGCGCCGACAGTCTCCTACGAGCAGTACTTC
CDR3: CASSAPTVSYEQYF

V: TRBV3-1/TRBV3-2
size: -
D: -
J: TRBJ1-2
DNA: TGTGCCAGCAGCCATGCCCGGGGGGTATGCACCTTC
CDR3: CASSHARGVCTF

V: TRBV5-4
size: -
D: -
J: TRBJ2-5
DNA: TGTGCCAGCAGCTTGGCCGCCGATGCCGGGGGAGAGACCCAGTACTTC
CDR3: CASSLAADAGGETQYF

V: TRBV10-3
size: medium-sized
D: -
J: TRBJ2-1
DNA: TGTGCCATCAGTGAGTCTGGAGCGAGCTCCTACAATGAGCAGTTCTTC
CDR3: CAISESGASSYNEQFF

V: TRBV27
size: -
D: TRBD1
J: TRBJ2-5
DNA: TGTGCCAGCAGTTTATCGGGGACAGGGGAGGGGACCCAGTACTTC
CDR3: CASSLSGTGEGTQYF

V: TRBV27
size: -
D: -
J: TRBJ2-5
DNA: TGTGCCAGCAGTCGATCCGGACAGGGTGTGACTAGCCCCCATAAAGAGACCCAGTACTTC
CDR3: CASSRSGQGVTSPHKETQYF

V: TRBV11-2
size: once
D: -
J: TRBJ2-1
DNA: TGTGCCAGCAGCTCGGGCCGCGGGGACAATGAGCAGTTCTTC
CDR3: CASSSGRGDNEQFF

V: TRBV6-6
size: -
D: TRBD1
J: TRBJ1-2
DNA: TGTGCCAGCAGTTATCCACAGGGGACTGTCTTCGGTGGCTACACCTTC
CDR3: CASSYPQGTVFGGYTF

V: TRBV21-1
size: -
D: -
J: TRBJ2-1
DNA: TGTGCCAGCAGCAAAGTAAACCTATACAATGAGCAGTTCTTC
CDR3: CASSKVNLYNEQFF

V: TRBV7-9
size: few
D: -
J: TRBJ1-4
DNA: TGTGCCAGCAGAACCCGAGATGAAAAACTGTTTTTT
CDR3: CASRTRDEKLFF

V: TRBV28
size: few
D: -
J: TRBJ2-5
DNA: TGTGCCAGCAGTTCCCCTCACATCGAGACCCAGTACTTC
CDR3: CASSSPHIETQYF

V: TRBV30
size: -
D: -
J: TRBJ1-5
DNA: TGTGCCTGGAGCCGGGGGGCAGACAGCAATCAGCCCCAGCATTTT
CDR3: CAWSRGADSNQPQHF

V: TRBV12-3/TRBV12-4
size: -
D: TRBD1
J: TRBJ1-1
DNA: TGTGCCAGCGGGCGTCAGGGGGAAACTGAAGCTTTCTTT
CDR3: CASGRQGETEAFF

V: TRBV9
size: -
D: TRBD2
J: TRBJ2-2
DNA: TGTGCCAGCAGCGACTCCAGGACTAGAGTATACACCGGGGAGCTGTTTTTT
CDR3: CASSDSRTRVYTGELFF

V: TRBV7-6
size: -
D: -
J: TRBJ2-1
DNA: TGTGCCAGCAGCCCGATCTCTACCTCATACAATGAGCAGTTCTTC
CDR3: CASSPISTSYNEQFF

V: TRBV11-3
size: -
D: -
J: TRBJ2-1
DNA: TGTGCCAGCAGTAGGGGTATCTCTGACTACAATGAGCAGTTCTTC
CDR3: CASSRGISDYNEQFF

V: TRBV10-2
size: -
D: -
J: TRBJ2-5
DNA: TGCGCCAGCAGCAGGGAAGAGACCCAGTACTTC
CDR3: CASSREETQYF

V: TRBV24-1
size: -
D: TRBD1
J: TRBJ2-3
DNA: TGTGCCACCCGGGACAGTAGCACAGATACGCAGTATTTT
CDR3: CATRDSSTDTQYF

V: TRBV27
size: few
D: -
J: TRBJ1-5
DNA: TGTGCCAGCAGTTTAGCCGGGGGGCAGGGTAGCAATCAGCCCCAGCATTTT
CDR3: CASSLAGGQGSNQPQHF

V: TRBV6-5
size: once
D: TRBD1
J: TRBJ1-2
DNA: TGTGCCAGCAGTTACTTCGGGGGACAGAACTATGGCTACACCTTC
CDR3: CASSYFGGQNYGYTF

V: TRBV21-1
size: -
D: -
J: TRBJ1-2
DNA: TGTGCCAGCAGCAAAGTCCCCGACAGTAACTATGGCTACACCTTC
CDR3: CASSKVPDSNYGYTF

V: TRBV5-1
size: -
D: TRBD1
J: TRBJ2-6
DNA: TGCGCCAGCAGCAGGACAGGGGGAATGGGGGCCAACGTCCTGACTTTC
CDR3: CASSRTGGMGANVLTF

V: TRBV6-1
size: -
D: TRBD2
J: TRBJ2-7
DNA: TGTGCCAGCAGTGAAATGGGACTAGCGGTGGAAGACGAGCAGTACTTC
CDR3: CASSEMGLAVEDEQYF

V: TRBV27
size: few
D: -
J: TRBJ2-1
DNA: TGTGCCAGCTCCCTCTCACGGGAGTTAGGCAATGAGCAGTTCTTC
CDR3: CASSLSRELGNEQFF

V: TRBV4-1
size: -
D: -
J: TRBJ1-3
DNA: TGCGCCAGCAGCCAAGACACAGGAGACTCTGGAAACACCATATATTTT
CDR3: CASSQDTGDSGNTIYF

V: TRBV9
size: few
D: TRBD2
J: TRBJ2-3
DNA: TGTGCCAGCAGCGGGGGGACTAGTTGGTCAGATACGCAGTATTTT
CDR3: CASSGGTSWSDTQYF

V: TRBV30
size: -
D: -
J: TRBJ2-5
DNA: TGTGCCTGGAGTGTCGGCGGGACTCAAGAGACCCAGTACTTC
CDR3: CAWSVGGTQETQYF

V: TRBV18
size: once
D: -
J: TRBJ2-5
DNA: TGTGCCAGCTCACCTACGGGAGAGACCCAGTACTTC
CDR3: CASSPTGETQYF

V: TRBV6-1
size: -
D: -
J: TRBJ1-5
DNA: TGTGCCAGCAGTGGGGGTGTGGGGATGAGGGCCCAGCCCCAGCATTTT
CDR3: CASSGGVGMRAQPQHF

V: TRBV4-1
size: many
D: -
J: TRBJ2-7
DNA: TGCGCCAGCAGCCAAGTTGGCGGTCCGCAGTACTTC
CDR3: CASSQVGGPQYF

V: TRBV3-1/TRBV3-2
size: -
D: -
J: TRBJ1-1
DNA: TGTGCCAGCAGCCAAGGTCGGTTGACTGAAGCTTTCTTT
CDR3: CASSQGRLTEAFF

V: TRBV7-9
size: -
D: -
J: TRBJ2-1
DNA: TGTGCCAGCAGCTTAGCCTTCGGACTAAACAATGAGCAGTTCTTC
CDR3: CASSLAFGLNNEQFF